This T cell receptor beta chain is from a study of T cell repertoires in cytomegalovirus infection. Study background: Indications came from public TCR beta signatures; they pointed to CMV infection and to a matching HLA type. The study, taken as a whole, reports: Of the TCR beta families, the public ones yielded a cumulative frequency that identified carriers of CMV plus the relevant HLA. HLA-C-restricted, CMV-specific TCR beta clonotypes were dominant ex vivo.

As regards this clonotype: Its specificity is unknown.

TCRdb reprocessed the reads via MiXCR and lists one record per CDR3 protein. The table shows about 770,000 distinct CDR3 sequences, with 25% to 30% occurring only once. The V and J ends lost 2 bases and 0 bases, in that order; junction bases with no gene match: 6. CDR1 MNHNY and CDR2 SVGAGI come from the germline V gene (reference sequence). The CDR3 consists of 17 residues. This TCR was recovered from a human donor in good health (CMV status not recorded). Some clones in this sample may be carry-over from other donors' samples. The chain joins TRBV6-6 to TRBJ1-4; TRBD1 matches at 7 bases. The sample here was cultured CD8+ T cells from PBMCs, taken from culture after CMV antigen stimulation. The DNA of the CDR3 is TGTGCCAGCAGTTACCGGGGAAGGGGGCCAACTAATGAAAAACTGTTTTTT. Residues: CASSYRGRGPTNEKLFF.